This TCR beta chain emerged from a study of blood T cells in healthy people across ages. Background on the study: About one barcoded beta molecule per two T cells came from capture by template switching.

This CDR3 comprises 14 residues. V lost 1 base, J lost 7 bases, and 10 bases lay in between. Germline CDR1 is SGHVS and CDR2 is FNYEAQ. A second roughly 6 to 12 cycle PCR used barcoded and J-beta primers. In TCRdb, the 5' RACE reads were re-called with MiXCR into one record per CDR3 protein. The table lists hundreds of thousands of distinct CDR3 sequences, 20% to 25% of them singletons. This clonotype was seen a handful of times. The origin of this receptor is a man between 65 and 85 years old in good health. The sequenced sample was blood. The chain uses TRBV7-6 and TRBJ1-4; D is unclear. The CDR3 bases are TGTGCCAGCAGCTTAGTAGCTTATGGTGAAAAACTGTTTTTT. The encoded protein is CASSLVAYGEKLFF.